Below are 17 T cell receptor beta chains sequenced from a single sample in a study of shared clonotypes between healthy human individuals. The method was immunoSEQ multiplex PCR; TCRdb's version includes in-frame clones alone and lacks a portion of them. The sample carries a few million clones, more than 80% recorded once. The sample taken for sequencing was naive CD4+ T cells sorted from blood. Noted subset: CD45RA+ positively selected. Every receptor here comes from a man aged 18 to 30 in good health.

The genes are TRBV5-1 and TRBJ2-1, with D perhaps assigned TRBD1 or TRBD2 (5 bases each). The CDR3 contains 13 residues. The germline V gene encodes CDR1 SGHRS and CDR2 YFSETQ. The germline V and J ends were trimmed by 1 base and 8 bases, with 10 bases remaining between them. The CDR3 loop is CASSLSRGHEQFF. The CDR3 nucleotides are TGCGCCAGCAGCTTGTCCCGGGGACATGAGCAGTTCTTC.

The V call is TRBV18, the J call TRBJ2-3; 11 positions match TRBD1. Trimming took 2 bases from V and 3 from J; bases not matched to a gene: 4. CDR3 length equals 16 residues. Germline CDR1 and CDR2: KGHSH and LQKENI. The DNA of the CDR3 is TGTGCCAGCTCACCATACGGACAGGGGGCTACAGATACGCAGTATTTT. Protein sequence: CASSPYGQGATDTQYF.

This chain uses TRBV6-6 with TRBJ1-3, with D uncertain. Germline assignment: CDR1 MNHNY and CDR2 SVGAGI (reference sequence). V was shortened by 6 bases and J by 4 bases, with 16 bases between the two germline ends. The CDR3 is 15 residues long. The CDR3 loop reads CASSYVGPRGNTIYF. CDR3 nucleotide sequence: TGTGCCAGCAGCTATGTCGGGCCTAGGGGAAACACCATATATTTT.

The CDR3 spells CAIRNSGGAVETQYF. Written as DNA, the CDR3 is TGTGCCATCAGAAATAGCGGGGGGGCCGTAGAGACCCAGTACTTC. The chain has TRBV10-3 and TRBJ2-5, with TRBD2 identical over 11 bases. From germline, CDR1 is ENHRY and CDR2 SYGVKD. The CDR3 is 15 amino acids. Germline trimming cut 6 bases from V and 4 bases from J; bases unmatched to any gene: 7.

The rearrangement links TRBV5-8 to TRBJ2-7; D uncertain. V dropped 4 bases and J dropped 6 bases, with 11 bases sitting between them. This CDR3 is 12 amino acids long. Germline CDR1 reads SGHTS; CDR2 reads YDEGEE. CDR3 in amino acids: CASSRVGSEQYF. The CDR3 nucleotides are TGTGCCAGCAGCCGAGTAGGGTCCGAGCAGTACTTC.

The chain recombines TRBV30 with TRBJ2-1; 8 bases map to TRBD2. The CDR3 is 13 amino acids. Germline CDR1 reads GTSNPN; CDR2 reads SVGIG (reference sequence). V shed 7 bases and J 6 bases; nucleotides not matched to a gene: 8. CDR3 DNA sequence: TGTGCCTTCTGGACTAGCCGGGCCAATGAGCAGTTCTTC. Protein sequence: CAFWTSRANEQFF.

The rearrangement links TRBV7-2 to TRBJ2-1, with no clear D. The V and J ends lost 1 base and 3 bases respectively, with 10 bases between them. Germline CDR1 and CDR2: SGHTA and FQGNSA. The CDR3 is 15 residues long. The CDR3 region is CASSLVEGVYNEQFF. In DNA, the CDR3 is TGTGCCAGCAGCTTAGTAGAAGGTGTCTACAATGAGCAGTTCTTC.

The rearrangement joins TRBV2 to TRBJ2-5, with D possibly matching TRBD1 (5 bases). The germline V and J ends were trimmed by 5 bases and 1 base, with 17 bases remaining between them. The CDR3 spans 16 residues. Germline CDR1 and CDR2: SNHLY and FYNNEI. CDR3 region: CASSLNSPGLQETQYF. DNA of the CDR3: TGTGCCAGCAGTCTTAACTCCCCAGGGCTCCAAGAGACCCAGTACTTC.

V gene TRBV27 combines with J gene TRBJ1-1; 9 bases agree with TRBD1. The CDR3 runs to 15 residues. Germline assignment: CDR1 MNHEY and CDR2 SMNVEV (reference sequence). With V trimmed by 5 bases and J by 3 bases, 7 bases remained unmatched. The CDR3 loop reads CASSPIQGADTEAFF. For the CDR3, the DNA is TGTGCCAGCAGTCCAATACAGGGGGCGGACACTGAAGCTTTCTTT.

This clone was observed once. This chain links TRBV30 with TRBJ2-5; unclear D gene. This CDR3 has 13 residues. Germline V CDR1 and CDR2: GTSNPN, SVGIG (reference sequence). Deletions cut 5 bases from V and 5 bases from J, with 15 bases between. CDR3 residues: CAWGQQRTETQYF. CDR3 DNA: TGTGCCTGGGGCCAGCAGAGGACCGAGACCCAGTACTTC.

The chain has TRBV10-2 and TRBJ2-7, with a tentative D call TRBD2 (6 bases). Deletions cut 3 bases from V and 5 bases from J, with 20 bases between. CDR3 length: 16 amino acids. Looked up from germline, CDR1 is WSHSY and CDR2 is SAAADI. The CDR3 DNA is TGCGCCAGCAGTGATTACGGGGCGGGAAAAGGCGACGAGCAGTACTTC. It is translated as CASSDYGAGKGDEQYF.

CDR3 amino acids: CASSPVAAGVYEQYF. The CDR3 nucleotides are TGTGCCAGCAGCCCAGTGGCAGCGGGCGTCTACGAGCAGTACTTC. J is TRBJ2-5 and V is TRBV7-9, with D possibly TRBD2 on 6 matching bases. The end of the DNA is better explained by TRBJ2-7, so the J call may be wrong. From germline, CDR1 is SEHNR and CDR2 FQNEAQ (reference sequence). CDR3 length: 15 residues.

This rearrangement joins TRBV25-1 to TRBJ2-3; 9 bases match TRBD2. The CDR3 extends over 13 amino acids. V gave up 6 bases and J gave up 4 bases; unmatched junction bases: 2. CDR1 and CDR2 (germline): MGHDK, SYGVNS. The CDR3 loop reads CASRLAGSDTQYF. CDR3 coding DNA: TGTGCCAGCAGGCTAGCGGGATCAGATACGCAGTATTTT.

The chain uses TRBV9 and TRBJ1-3; 9 bases are shared with TRBD1. The ends lost 5 bases at V and 0 bases at J; junction bases unmatched: 15. Per the germline V gene, CDR1 is SGDLS and CDR2 is YYNGEE. This CDR3 has 19 residues. CDR3 loop: CASSRTSPGQGGSGNTIYF. The CDR3 DNA sequence: TGTGCCAGCAGTCGAACATCTCCGGGACAGGGCGGCTCTGGAAACACCATATATTTT.

This chain links TRBV19 with TRBJ1-1, with 7 bases that match TRBD1. The CDR3 extends over 14 amino acids. CDR1 is LNHDA and CDR2 is SQIVND in the germline V gene (reference sequence). Trimming cost V 4 bases and J 6 bases; bases outside gene matches: 8. In nucleotides, the CDR3 is TGTGCCAGTAGTACGGGACAGTACCGCGCTGAAGCTTTCTTT. The encoded protein is CASSTGQYRAEAFF.

This sequence joins TRBV7-9 and TRBJ1-4; D might be TRBD1 (5 bases). Trimming cost V 4 bases and J 5 bases, with 8 bases left between them. The germline V gene encodes CDR1 SEHNR and CDR2 FQNEAQ (reference sequence). The CDR3 is 13 amino acids. DNA of the CDR3: TGTGCCAGCAGCTCGTGGGGGAATGAAAAACTGTTTTTT. It translates to CASSSWGNEKLFF. Looking up the rest from reference TRBV7-9 and TRBJ1-4 gives the full variable domain: DTGVSQNPRHKITKRGQNVTFRCDPISEHNRLYWYRQTLGQGPEFLTYFQNEAQLEKSRLLSDRFSAERPKGSFSTLEIQRTEQGDSAMYLCASSSWGNEKLFFGSGTQLSVL.

The chain has TRBV6-6 and TRBJ2-5; D remains unclear. Germline-derived CDR1 and CDR2 are MNHNY and SVGAGI (reference sequence). CDR3 size: 13 residues. Between the trimmed V and J ends, which lost 2 bases and 5 bases, there was a span of 9 bases. CDR3 nucleotides: TGTGCCAGCAGTTACCGGTATCCGGAGACCCAGTACTTC. This codes for CASSYRYPETQYF.